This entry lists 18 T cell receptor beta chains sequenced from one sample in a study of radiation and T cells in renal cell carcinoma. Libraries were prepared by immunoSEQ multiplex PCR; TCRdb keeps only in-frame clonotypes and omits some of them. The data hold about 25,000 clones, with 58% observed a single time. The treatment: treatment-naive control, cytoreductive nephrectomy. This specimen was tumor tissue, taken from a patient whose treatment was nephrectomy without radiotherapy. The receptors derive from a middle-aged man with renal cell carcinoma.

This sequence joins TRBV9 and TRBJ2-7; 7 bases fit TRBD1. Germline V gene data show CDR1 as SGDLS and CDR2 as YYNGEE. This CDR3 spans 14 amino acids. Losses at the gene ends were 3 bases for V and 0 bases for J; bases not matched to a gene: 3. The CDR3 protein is CASSGRDSSYEQYF. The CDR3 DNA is TGTGCCAGCAGCGGCCGGGACAGCTCCTACGAGCAGTACTTC. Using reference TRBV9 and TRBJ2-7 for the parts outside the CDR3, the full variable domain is DSGVTQTPKHLITATGQRVTLRCSPRSGDLSVYWYQQSLDQGLQFLIQYYNGEERAKGNILERFSAQQFPDLHSELNLSSLELGDSALYFCASSGRDSSYEQYFGPGTRLTVT.

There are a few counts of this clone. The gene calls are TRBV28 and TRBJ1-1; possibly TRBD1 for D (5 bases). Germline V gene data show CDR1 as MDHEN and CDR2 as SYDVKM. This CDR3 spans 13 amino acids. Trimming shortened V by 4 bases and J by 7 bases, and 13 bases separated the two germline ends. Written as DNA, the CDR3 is TGTGCCAGCAGTTCTCTTCCGGGGCTTGAAGCTTTCTTT. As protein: CASSSLPGLEAFF.

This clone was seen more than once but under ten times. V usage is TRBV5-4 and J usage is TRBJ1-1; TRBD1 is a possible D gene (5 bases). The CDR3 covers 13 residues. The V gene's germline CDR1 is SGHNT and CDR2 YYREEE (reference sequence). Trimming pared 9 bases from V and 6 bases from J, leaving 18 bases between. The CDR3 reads CATQDKRRPEAFF. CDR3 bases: TGTGCCACACAGGACAAGCGTAGGCCTGAAGCTTTCTTT.

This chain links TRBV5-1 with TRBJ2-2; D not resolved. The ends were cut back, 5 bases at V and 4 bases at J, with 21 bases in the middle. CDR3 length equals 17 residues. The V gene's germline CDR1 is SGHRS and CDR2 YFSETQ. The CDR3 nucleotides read TGCGCCAGCAGACCCAAAACCCAGCGTTGGGCCACCGGGGAGCTGTTTTTT. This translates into CASRPKTQRWATGELFF. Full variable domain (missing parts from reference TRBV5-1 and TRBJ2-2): KAGVTQTPRYLIKTRGQQVTLSCSPISGHRSVSWYQQTPGQGLQFLFEYFSETQRNKGNFPGRFSGRQFSNSRSEMNVSTLELGDSALYLCASRPKTQRWATGELFFGEGSRLTVL.

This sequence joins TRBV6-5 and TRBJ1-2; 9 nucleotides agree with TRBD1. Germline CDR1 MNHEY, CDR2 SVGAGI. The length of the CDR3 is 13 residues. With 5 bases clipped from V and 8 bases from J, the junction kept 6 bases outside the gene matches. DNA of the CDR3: TGTGCCAGCAGTGCGACAGGGGGATTCGGCTACACCTTC. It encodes CASSATGGFGYTF.

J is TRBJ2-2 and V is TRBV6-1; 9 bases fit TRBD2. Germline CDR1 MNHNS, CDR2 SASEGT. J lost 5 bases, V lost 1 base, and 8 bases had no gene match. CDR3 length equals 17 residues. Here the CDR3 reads CASSEEAGGALTGELFF. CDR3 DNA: TGTGCCAGCAGTGAAGAAGCGGGGGGCGCATTGACCGGGGAGCTGTTTTTT.

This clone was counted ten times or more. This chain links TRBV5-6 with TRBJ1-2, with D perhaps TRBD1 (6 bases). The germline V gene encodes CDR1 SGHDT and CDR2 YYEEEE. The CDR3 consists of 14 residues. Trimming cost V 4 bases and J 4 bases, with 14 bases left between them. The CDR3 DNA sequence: TGTGCCAGCAGCCTACCGGGGACATTCTATGGCTACACCTTC. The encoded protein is CASSLPGTFYGYTF.

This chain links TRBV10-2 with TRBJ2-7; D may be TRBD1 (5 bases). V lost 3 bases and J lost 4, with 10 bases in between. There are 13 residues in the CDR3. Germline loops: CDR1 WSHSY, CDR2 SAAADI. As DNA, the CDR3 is TGCGCCAGCAGTGAAACAGGAACTTACGAGCAGTACGTC. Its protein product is CASSETGTYEQYV.

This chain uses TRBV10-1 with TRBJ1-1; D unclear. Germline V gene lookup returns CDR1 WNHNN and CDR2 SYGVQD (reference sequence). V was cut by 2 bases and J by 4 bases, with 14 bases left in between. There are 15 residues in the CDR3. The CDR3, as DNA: TGCGCCAGCAGTGAGAATCTCGCCCGGGGCACTGAAGCTTTCTTT. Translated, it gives CASSENLARGTEAFF.

The CDR3 is CASSEERIYGYTF. The CDR3 DNA follows: TGTGCCAGCAGTGAGGAACGGATTTATGGCTACACCTTC. The chain uses TRBV6-1 and TRBJ1-2, with D unresolved. Germline assignment: CDR1 MNHNS and CDR2 SASEGT. V was cut by 3 bases and J by 5 bases, with 10 bases left in between. CDR3 length: 13 residues.

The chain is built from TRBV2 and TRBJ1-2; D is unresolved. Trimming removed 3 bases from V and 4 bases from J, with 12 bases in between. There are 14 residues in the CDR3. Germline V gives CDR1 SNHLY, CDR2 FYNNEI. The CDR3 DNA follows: TGTGCCAGCAGTGACGCAGGACCCCCCTATGGCTACACCTTC. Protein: CASSDAGPPYGYTF.

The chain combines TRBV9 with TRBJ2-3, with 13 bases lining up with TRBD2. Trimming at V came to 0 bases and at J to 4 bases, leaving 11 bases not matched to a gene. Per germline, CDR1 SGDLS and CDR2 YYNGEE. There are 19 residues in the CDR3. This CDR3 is CASSVGTAGLAGAADTQYF. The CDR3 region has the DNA TGTGCCAGCAGCGTAGGGACAGCCGGACTAGCGGGAGCTGCAGATACGCAGTATTTT. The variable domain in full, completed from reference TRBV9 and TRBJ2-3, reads DSGVTQTPKHLITATGQRVTLRCSPRSGDLSVYWYQQSLDQGLQFLIQYYNGEERAKGNILERFSAQQFPDLHSELNLSSLELGDSALYFCASSVGTAGLAGAADTQYFGPGTRLTVL.

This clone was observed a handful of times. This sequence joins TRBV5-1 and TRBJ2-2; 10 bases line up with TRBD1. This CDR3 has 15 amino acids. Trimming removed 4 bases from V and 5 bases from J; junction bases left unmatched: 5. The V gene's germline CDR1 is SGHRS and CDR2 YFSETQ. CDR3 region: CASSGGQGITGELFF. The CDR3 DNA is TGCGCCAGCAGCGGGGGACAGGGGATTACCGGGGAGCTGTTTTTT.

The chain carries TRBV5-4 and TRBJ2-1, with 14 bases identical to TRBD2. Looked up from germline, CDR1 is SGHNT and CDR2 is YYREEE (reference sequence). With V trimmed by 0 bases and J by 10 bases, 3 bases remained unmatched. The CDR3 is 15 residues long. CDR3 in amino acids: CASSLGLAGGEEQFF. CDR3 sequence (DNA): TGTGCCAGCAGCTTGGGACTAGCGGGGGGGGAGGAGCAGTTCTTC. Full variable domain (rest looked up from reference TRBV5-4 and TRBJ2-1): ETGVTQSPTHLIKTRGQQVTLRCSSQSGHNTVSWYQQALGQGPQFIFQYYREEENGRGNFPPRFSGLQFPNYSSELNVNALELDDSALYLCASSLGLAGGEEQFFGPGTRLTVL.

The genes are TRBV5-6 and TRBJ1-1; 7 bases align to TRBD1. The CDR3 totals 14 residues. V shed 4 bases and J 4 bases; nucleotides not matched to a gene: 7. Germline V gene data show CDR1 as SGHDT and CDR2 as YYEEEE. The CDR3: CASSLTGRGTEAFF. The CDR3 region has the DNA TGTGCCAGCAGCCTGACAGGGAGGGGCACTGAAGCTTTCTTT.

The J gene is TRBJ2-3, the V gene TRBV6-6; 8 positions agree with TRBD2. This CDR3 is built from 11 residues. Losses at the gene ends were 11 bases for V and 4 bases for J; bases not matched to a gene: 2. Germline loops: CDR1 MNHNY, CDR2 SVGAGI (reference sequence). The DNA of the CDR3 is TGTGCCGCGGGGGGCTCAGATACGCAGTATTTT. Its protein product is CAAGGSDTQYF.

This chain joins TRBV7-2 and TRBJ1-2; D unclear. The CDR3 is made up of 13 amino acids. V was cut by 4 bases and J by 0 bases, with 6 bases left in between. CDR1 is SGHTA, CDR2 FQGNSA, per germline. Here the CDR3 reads CASSSNPNYGYTF. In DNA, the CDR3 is TGTGCCAGCAGCTCAAATCCTAACTATGGCTACACCTTC.

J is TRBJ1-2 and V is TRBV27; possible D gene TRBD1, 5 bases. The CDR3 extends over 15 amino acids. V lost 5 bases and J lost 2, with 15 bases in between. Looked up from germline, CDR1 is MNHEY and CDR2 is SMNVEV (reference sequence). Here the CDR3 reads CASSPQMGGNYGYTF. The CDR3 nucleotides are TGTGCCAGCAGTCCTCAGATGGGGGGGAACTATGGCTACACCTTC.